This TCR beta chain was sequenced in a study of cytomegalovirus exposure and HLA in healthy donors. Across the whole study: The 110 or so validation repertoires, a later analysis reported, used the same platform as the approximately 670 first-cohort repertoires. Notes on the study in general: The dataset shows that most TCR sequences were rare, while some public TCRs occurred in many donors.

For this clone: Antigen: not known.

Here immunoSEQ multiplex PCR was the method, and the copy in TCRdb shows in-frame clones only, minus some. The table shows 150,000 to 200,000 clones, with 75% to 90% occurring only once. Trimming cost V 1 base and J 0 bases, with 10 bases left between them. Germline-derived CDR1 and CDR2 are SGHVS and FQNEAQ. This CDR3 spans 16 amino acids. Donors were drawn from the approximately 110-subject validation cohort, separate from the approximately 640-subject first cohort. V gene TRBV7-8 combines with J gene TRBJ2-4; no firm D call. Material: PBMCs. This TCR came from a woman between 18 and 29 years old in good health and CMV-seronegative. This CDR3 is CASSLGPSPAKNIQYF. The CDR3, as DNA: TGTGCCAGCAGCTTAGGGCCGTCCCCAGCCAAAAACATTCAGTACTTC.